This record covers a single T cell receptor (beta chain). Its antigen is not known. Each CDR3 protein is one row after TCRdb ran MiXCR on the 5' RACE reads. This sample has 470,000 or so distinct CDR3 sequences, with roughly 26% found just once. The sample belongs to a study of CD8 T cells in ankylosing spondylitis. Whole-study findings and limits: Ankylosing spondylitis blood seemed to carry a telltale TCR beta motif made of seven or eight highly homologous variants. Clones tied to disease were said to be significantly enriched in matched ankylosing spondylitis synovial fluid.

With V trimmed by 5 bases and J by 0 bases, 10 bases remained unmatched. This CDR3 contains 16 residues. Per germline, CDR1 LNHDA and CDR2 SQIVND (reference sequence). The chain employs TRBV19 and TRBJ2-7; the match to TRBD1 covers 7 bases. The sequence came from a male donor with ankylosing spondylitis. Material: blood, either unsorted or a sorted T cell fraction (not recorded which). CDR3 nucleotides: TGTGCCAGTAGTCTACGGGGACAGCCGAGCTCCTACGAGCAGTACTTC. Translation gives CASSLRGQPSSYEQYF.